This T cell receptor (beta chain) appears in the sequencing data of a study of cytomegalovirus exposure and HLA in healthy donors. This clone was counted a few times. Its antigen is unidentified. The PCR was carried out with 60 Vbeta primers and 13 Jbeta primers. Using immunoSEQ multiplex PCR, the repertoire was profiled, and TCRdb retains in-frame clones only, with some absent. The data show more than 100,000 clones, with about 9.2% seen just once and roughly 6.4% held by the top ten. This CDR3 is built from 17 residues. General study points: In a later analysis, donors in an Asian-associated ancestry cluster reportedly had fewer N-insertions in productive TCRs than the cohort mean. Exclusion as indistinguishable affected some V segments, including TRBV6-2 and TRBV6-3.

This receptor was taken from a woman between 40 and 55 years old in good health and CMV-seropositive. V usage is TRBV21-1 and J usage is TRBJ2-3; the D call in the table, TRBD2, was not verified against the DNA. TRBV21-1 is deemed a pseudogene. Specimen: PBMCs. The CDR3 coding sequence is TGTGCCAGCAGCAAGGGGGAAGCGGGGGGGAGCACAGATACGCAGTATTTT. This encodes CASSKGEAGGSTDTQYF.